This is a list of T cell receptor beta chains from one sample in a study of T cells in Graves' hyperthyroidism and ophthalmopathy. TCRdb analysed the multiplex PCR reads with MiXCR anew, one entry per CDR3 protein. Seen here are about 590,000 distinct CDR3 sequences, 15% to 19% observed once, and the top ten hold around 7.8%. The sequenced sample was blood. The source is a woman in her twenties or thirties with Graves' hyperthyroidism. Both conserved end residues are part of each CDR3. Each record gives: clone size, D gene, J gene, V gene, CDR3 protein, CDR3 DNA. The D gene is left open where the match is weak. Clone size, where shown, is once, few, many, or a class for clones that have expanded.

>many|TRBD1|TRBJ1-2|TRBV5-1
CASSLVGQGSGYTF
TGCGCCAGCAGCTTGGTAGGACAGGGAAGCGGCTACACCTTC
>few|NA|TRBJ1-5|TRBV9
CASSRGGANQPQHF
TGTGCCAGCAGCAGGGGGGGGGCAAATCAGCCCCAGCATTTT
>few|TRBD2|TRBJ2-7|TRBV7-9
CASSLGLGLAGVGSYEQYF
TGTGCCAGCAGCTTAGGCCTCGGACTAGCGGGAGTGGGTTCCTACGAGCAGTACTTC
>NA|TRBD2|TRBJ2-1|TRBV18
CASSLDGLEHYNEQFF
TGTGCCAGCTCACTTGATGGACTAGAGCACTACAATGAGCAGTTCTTC
>many|TRBD1|TRBJ1-1|TRBV18
CASSRNRDRNTEAFF
TGTGCCAGCTCACGCAACCGGGACAGGAACACTGAAGCTTTCTTT
>many|TRBD2|TRBJ2-3|TRBV3-1
CASSRLAATDTQYF
TGTGCCAGCAGCCGACTAGCGGCCACAGATACGCAGTATTTT
>many|TRBD2|TRBJ2-1|TRBV11-2
CASSSPQGLAYNEQFF
TGTGCCAGCAGCAGTCCTCAGGGACTAGCCTACAATGAGCAGTTCTTC
>many|NA|TRBJ1-6|TRBV28
CASRPPADSVVFFGPLHF
TGTGCCAGCAGACCCCCTGCAGACAGCGTCGTGTTTTTTGGGCCCCTCCACTTT
>NA|TRBD1|TRBJ1-2|TRBV20-1
CSASGTGDYGYTF
TGCAGTGCTTCGGGGACAGGGGATTATGGCTACACCTTC
>many|TRBD1|TRBJ2-3|TRBV12-3/TRBV12-4
CASSLGGTGGAVGTDTQYF
TGTGCCAGCAGTTTAGGGGGGACAGGGGGCGCGGTGGGCACAGATACGCAGTATTTT
>few|NA|TRBJ1-2|TRBV7-2
CASSLGGPNYGYTF
TGTGCCAGCAGCTTGGGGGGGCCTAACTATGGCTACACCTTC
>few|TRBD1|TRBJ1-3|TRBV24-1
CATSVAPGTATGNTIYF
TGTGCCACCAGTGTTGCCCCCGGGACAGCCACTGGAAACACCATATATTTT
>many|NA|TRBJ2-1|TRBV27
CASSFLGTEQFF
TGTGCCAGCAGTTTCCTCGGGACCGAGCAGTTCTTC
>NA|TRBD2|TRBJ2-1|TRBV9
CASSVGREEDNEQFF
TGTGCCAGCAGCGTAGGACGGGAGGAAGACAATGAGCAGTTCTTC
>few|TRBD2|TRBJ2-7|TRBV27
CASSSGTSGRAKENF
TGTGCCAGCAGTTCCGGGACTAGCGGGAGGGCCAAGGAGAACTTC
>few|TRBD2|TRBJ2-3|TRBV20-1
CSATGSGRDTQYF
TGCAGTGCTACGGGTAGCGGGAGAGATACGCAGTATTTT
>NA|NA|TRBJ2-6|TRBV6-4
CASKASGANVLTF
TGTGCCAGCAAGGCTTCTGGGGCCAACGTCCTGACTTTC
>few|TRBD2|TRBJ2-1|TRBV27
CASRDLAGGNEQFF
TGTGCCAGCAGGGATCTAGCGGGAGGTAATGAGCAGTTCTTC
>few|NA|TRBJ2-2|TRBV4-1
CASSHRGIDNTGELFF
TGCGCCAGCAGCCACAGAGGAATCGACAACACCGGGGAGCTGTTTTTT
>few|TRBD1|TRBJ2-7|TRBV27
CASSEGQGASPYEQYF
TGTGCCAGCAGTGAGGGACAGGGGGCTTCCCCCTACGAGCAGTACTTC
>hyperexpanded|NA|TRBJ2-3|TRBV12-3/TRBV12-4
CASSYRYLSTDTQYF
TGTGCCAGCAGTTACAGGTACCTAAGCACAGATACGCAGTATTTT
>NA|TRBD2|TRBJ2-1|TRBV29-1
CSVTWTSGSRGYNEQFF
TGCAGCGTTACTTGGACTAGCGGGAGCCGGGGTTACAATGAGCAGTTCTTC
>many|TRBD1|TRBJ2-2|TRBV7-2
CASSLVGTGGTTGELFF
TGTGCCAGCAGCTTAGTAGGGACAGGGGGCACCACCGGGGAGCTGTTTTTT
>many|TRBD2|TRBJ2-1|TRBV7-2
CASSSSYSGYNEQFF
TGTGCCAGCAGCTCCAGCTATAGCGGGTACAATGAGCAGTTCTTC
>many|NA|TRBJ2-1|TRBV27
CASSFLRDNEQFF
TGTGCCAGCAGTTTTTTGCGGGACAATGAGCAGTTCTTC
>many|TRBD1|TRBJ1-2|TRBV6-1
CASSEGTGGSYGYTF
TGTGCCAGCAGTGAAGGGACAGGGGGAAGCTATGGCTACACCTTC
>many|NA|TRBJ2-7|TRBV28
CASSFATTVYEQYF
TGTGCCAGCAGTTTCGCCACGACAGTTTACGAGCAGTACTTC
>many|TRBD2|TRBJ2-5|TRBV28
CASSIPGLAKETQYF
TGTGCCAGCAGTATCCCAGGACTAGCGAAAGAGACCCAGTACTTC
>NA|TRBD2|TRBJ2-7|TRBV28
CASTNAGLAGGPSYEQYF
TGTGCCAGCACTAACGCGGGTCTAGCGGGAGGGCCTTCCTACGAGCAGTACTTC
>few|TRBD2|TRBJ2-7|TRBV6-1
CASSTRYPSGGSYEQYF
TGTGCCAGCAGCACCCGATACCCTAGCGGGGGCTCCTACGAGCAGTACTTC
>many|TRBD1|TRBJ2-7|TRBV28
CASSLRTGAYEQYF
TGTGCCAGCAGTTTAAGGACAGGAGCCTACGAGCAGTACTTC
>many|TRBD2|TRBJ2-1|TRBV29-1
CSVPNPSTSGNYNEQFF
TGCAGCGTTCCAAACCCAAGTACTAGCGGGAACTACAATGAGCAGTTCTTC
>many|NA|TRBJ2-7|TRBV12-3/TRBV12-4
CASTLWGADYEQYF
TGTGCCAGCACCCTCTGGGGGGCTGACTACGAGCAGTACTTC
>NA|NA|TRBJ2-1|TRBV4-1
CASSQDVQWGPYNEQFF
TGCGCCAGCAGCCAAGACGTCCAATGGGGCCCCTACAATGAGCAGTTCTTC
>NA|NA|TRBJ2-7|TRBV19
CASSIAAGGAGAYEQYF
TGTGCCAGTAGTATAGCAGCTGGGGGGGCAGGAGCCTACGAGCAGTACTTC
>many|NA|TRBJ2-1|TRBV20-1
CSARLRGQRQPTYNEQFF
TGCAGTGCTAGACTCCGAGGCCAGCGCCAACCCACCTACAATGAGCAGTTCTTC
>NA|NA|TRBJ2-3|TRBV7-2
CASSLGHGSSTDTQYF
TGTGCCAGCAGCTTAGGTCACGGGAGTAGCACAGATACGCAGTATTTT
>many|NA|TRBJ2-7|TRBV5-1
CASSFQTSSYEQYF
TGCGCCAGCAGCTTCCAGACTAGCTCCTACGAGCAGTACTTC
>many|NA|TRBJ2-7|TRBV3-1
CASSPPTREQYF
TGTGCCAGCAGCCCCCCTACTCGGGAGCAGTACTTC
>NA|NA|TRBJ2-5|TRBV6-1
CASKRDTNQETQYF
TGTGCCAGCAAACGGGACACAAATCAAGAGACCCAGTACTTC
>few|NA|TRBJ2-4|TRBV30
CAWSVGASRGIQYF
TGTGCCTGGAGTGTAGGAGCGAGCCGGGGGATTCAGTACTTC
>NA|NA|TRBJ1-3|TRBV12-3/TRBV12-4
CASSSDYSGNTIYF
TGTGCCAGCAGTTCGGACTACTCTGGAAACACCATATATTTT
>few|TRBD1|TRBJ2-7|TRBV20-1
CSAKRLGGGQGAAEQYF
TGCAGTGCCAAGCGGCTAGGGGGGGGACAGGGGGCCGCCGAGCAGTACTTC